The clone carrying this T cell receptor (beta chain) was counted between two and nine times. The assay was immunoSEQ multiplex PCR, and TCRdb's table has in-frame clones only and misses some. The repertoire holds about 31,000 clones, with approximately 90% as singletons. The sample is drawn from a study of T cell changes during pregnancy in multiple sclerosis. The TCR comes from a female donor with multiple sclerosis, enrolled in a pregnancy study. The source material was CD8+ T cells from peripheral blood mononuclear cells, sampled in the second trimester of pregnancy.

The CDR3 nucleotides read TGTGCCTGGAGTGACCGCAGGGGGCCCTACGAGCAGTACTTC. Translated, it gives CAWSDRRGPYEQYF. The chain employs TRBV30 and TRBJ2-7; 8 bases align to TRBD1. Germline loops: CDR1 GTSNPN, CDR2 SVGIG (reference sequence). J was trimmed by 2 bases and V by 1 base; bases with no gene match: 4. The CDR3 spans 14 residues.